This T cell receptor (beta chain) was sequenced in a study of shared clonotypes between healthy human individuals. Whole-study results and caveats: Expectations were that clonotype sharing among donors would be affected by sequencing depth.

When replicate PCRs were run on unsorted PBMC, they used about 300 ng DNA, approximately 28,000 T cell genomes. Original processing notes: Sequence data from immunoSEQ were junction-only and lacked quality scores; consequently, filtering differed. The protocol was immunoSEQ multiplex PCR, while the TCRdb copy is restricted to in-frame clones and leaves out a portion. D and trimming come from the DNA, and the V and J calls and clone size come from that table. The sample shows around 480,000 clones, roughly 79% of them seen only once. Each sample came from a Caucasian adult donor living in Nashville, Tennessee. Per the germline V gene, CDR1 is MGHRA and CDR2 is YSYEKL. V lost 4 bases, J lost 1 base, and 15 bases lay in between. This CDR3 region has 16 residues. A word on this clone: Its antigen is not identified.

The sample was PBMCs. The receptor was isolated from a woman aged 40 to 50 in good health. Some clones in this sample may be carry-over from other donors' samples. This chain uses TRBV4-1 with TRBJ2-3; D may be TRBD1 (6 bases). The CDR3 nucleotides are TGCGCCAGCAGCCCCCCGTTAGGGGGAGGCACAGATACGCAGTATTTT. Amino acid sequence: CASSPPLGGGTDTQYF.